Only a few counts were recorded for the clone carrying this T cell receptor beta chain. The target antigen is unknown. At one boundary the junction diverges from the germline segment, which might be a read error. These data come from a study of vaccination and CD4 T cells after COVID-19. Study-wide background: Convalescent participants consisted of six males and four females, two being Hispanic. Post-COVID draws followed diagnosis by a median approximately 100 days (range 35 to 161). Participants were vaccinated with two doses, given as either BNT162b2 or mRNA-1273 vaccine.

Treatment given: approximately nine-day PBMC culture with coronavirus spike peptide pools or control peptides (ViraFEST assay). The Oncomine TCR Beta short-read assay sequenced DNA from cultured CD4+ T cells. The source of extracted genomic DNA was cultured CD4+ T cells. One entry per CDR3 protein, called by TCRdb with MiXCR from the PCR reads. This table holds roughly 19,000 distinct CDR3 sequences, roughly 50% found once. Sequences were derived from CD4+ T cells from blood, cultured in vitro, sampled after SARS-CoV-2 vaccination. This receptor was obtained from a human donor who had recovered from COVID-19.

The CDR3 loop reads CASSGTGGGGTQYF. CDR3 coding DNA: TGTGCCAGTAGTGGGACAGGGGGCGGTGGGACCCAGTACTTC. The genes are TRBV2 and TRBJ2-5; 12 bases line up with TRBD1. The CDR3 consists of 14 residues. Germline-derived CDR1 and CDR2 are SNHLY and FYNNEI. Looking up the rest from reference TRBV2 and TRBJ2-5 gives the full variable domain: EPEVTQTPSHQVTQMGQEVILRCVPISNHLYFYWYRQILGQKVEFLVSFYNNEISEKSEIFDDQFSVERPDGSNFTLKIRSTKLEDSAMYFCASSGTGGGGTQYFGPGTRLLVL.